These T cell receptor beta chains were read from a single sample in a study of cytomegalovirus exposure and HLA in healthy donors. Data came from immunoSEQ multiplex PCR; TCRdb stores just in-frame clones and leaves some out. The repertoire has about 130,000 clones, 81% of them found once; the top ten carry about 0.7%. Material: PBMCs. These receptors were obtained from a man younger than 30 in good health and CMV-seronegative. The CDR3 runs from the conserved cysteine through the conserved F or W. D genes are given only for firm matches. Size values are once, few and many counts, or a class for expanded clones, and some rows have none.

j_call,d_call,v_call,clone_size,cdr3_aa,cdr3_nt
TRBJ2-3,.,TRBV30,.,CAWSRGNWGTDTQYF,TGTGCCTGGAGCCGGGGGAATTGGGGCACAGATACGCAGTATTTT
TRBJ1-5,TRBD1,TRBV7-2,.,CASSPGGRGGNQPQHF,TGTGCCAGCAGCCCAGGGGGCAGGGGCGGCAATCAGCCCCAGCATTTT
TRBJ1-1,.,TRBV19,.,CASTSGGRLNTEAFF,TGTGCCAGTACCTCCGGCGGGAGGTTGAACACTGAAGCTTTCTTT
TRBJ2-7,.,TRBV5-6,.,CASSSGVYEQYF,TGTGCCAGCAGCTCAGGGGTTTACGAGCAGTACTTC
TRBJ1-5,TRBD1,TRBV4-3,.,CASSLNTGGNQPQHF,TGCGCCAGCAGCCTAAATACAGGGGGGAATCAGCCCCAGCATTTT
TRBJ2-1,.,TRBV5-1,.,CASSRAGTAENEQFF,TGCGCCAGCAGCAGGGCGGGGACAGCCGAGAATGAGCAGTTCTTC
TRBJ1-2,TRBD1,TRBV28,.,CASSFWTGDGYTF,TGTGCCAGCAGTTTCTGGACAGGGGATGGCTACACCTTC
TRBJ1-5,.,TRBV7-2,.,CASSLALRADDQPQHF,TGTGCCAGCAGCTTAGCCCTGCGGGCAGACGATCAGCCCCAGCATTTT
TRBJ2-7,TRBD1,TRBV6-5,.,CASSYPTGTGNEQYF,TGTGCCAGCAGTTACCCTACCGGGACAGGGAACGAGCAGTACTTC
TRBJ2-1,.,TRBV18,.,CASSSPLLEQFF,TGTGCCAGCTCATCACCCCTCCTTGAGCAGTTCTTC
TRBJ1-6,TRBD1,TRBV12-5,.,CASGLAHRDSAYNSPLHF,TGTGCTAGTGGTTTGGCCCACCGGGACAGTGCCTATAATTCACCCCTCCACTTT
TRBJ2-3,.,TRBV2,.,CASSIQAGGTDTQYF,TGTGCCAGCAGTATACAGGCCGGTGGGACAGATACGCAGTATTTT
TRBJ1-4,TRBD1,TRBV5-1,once,CASSFIPGQLTNEKLFF,TGCGCCAGCAGCTTCATTCCGGGACAGCTAACTAATGAAAAACTGTTTTTT
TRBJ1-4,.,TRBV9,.,CASSVGGGSGEKLFF,TGTGCCAGCAGCGTAGGAGGCGGGTCCGGTGAAAAACTGTTTTTT
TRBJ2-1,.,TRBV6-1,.,CASSEGPGDNEQFF,TGTGCCAGCAGTGAAGGTCCAGGGGACAATGAGCAGTTCTTC
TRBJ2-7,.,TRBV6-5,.,CASRLRYEQYF,TGTGCCAGCAGGCTTAGATACGAGCAGTACTTC
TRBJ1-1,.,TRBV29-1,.,CSVEQGPNTEAFF,TGCAGCGTTGAGCAGGGCCCAAACACTGAAGCTTTCTTT
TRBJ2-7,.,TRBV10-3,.,CAISVQGLESYEQYF,TGTGCCATCAGTGTACAGGGCCTAGAGTCCTACGAGCAGTACTTC
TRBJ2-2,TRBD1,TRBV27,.,CASTMDRGLRTGELFF,TGTGCCAGCACTATGGACAGGGGGCTTAGAACCGGGGAGCTGTTTTTT
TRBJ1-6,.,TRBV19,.,CASRKGLTSPLHF,TGTGCCAGTAGGAAGGGGCTAACATCACCCCTCCACTTT
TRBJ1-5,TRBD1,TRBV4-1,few,CIMGDPGGSVPNQPQHF,TGCATTATGGGGGACCCAGGGGGCAGCGTCCCTAATCAGCCCCAGCATTTT
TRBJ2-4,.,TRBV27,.,CASSLSGFQNIQYF,TGTGCCAGCAGTTTGTCAGGGTTCCAAAACATTCAGTACTTC
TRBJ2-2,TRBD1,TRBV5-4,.,CASSPTGLKDTGELFF,TGTGCCAGCAGCCCGACAGGGCTCAAGGACACCGGGGAGCTGTTTTTT
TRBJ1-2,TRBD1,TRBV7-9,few,CASRYAGTGHRGGYTF,TGTGCCAGCAGATACGCCGGGACAGGACACCGGGGGGGCTACACCTTC
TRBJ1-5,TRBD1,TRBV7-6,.,CASSILQGADQPQHF,TGTGCCAGCAGCATCCTACAGGGGGCTGATCAGCCCCAGCATTTT
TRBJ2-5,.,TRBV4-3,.,CASSQDRGIQETQYF,TGCGCCAGCAGCCAAGACCGAGGCATCCAAGAGACCCAGTACTTC
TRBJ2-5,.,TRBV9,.,CASSVGPRQETQYF,TGTGCCAGCAGCGTAGGTCCCAGACAAGAGACCCAGTACTTC
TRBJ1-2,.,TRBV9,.,CASSTGNYGYTF,TGTGCCAGCAGCACAGGGAATTATGGCTACACCTTC
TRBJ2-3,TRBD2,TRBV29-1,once,CSAETSGGTDTQYF,TGCAGCGCCGAAACTAGCGGGGGCACAGATACGCAGTATTTT
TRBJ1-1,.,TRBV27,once,CASSLGGSNTEAFF,TGTGCCAGCAGTTTAGGAGGTTCCAACACTGAAGCTTTCTTT
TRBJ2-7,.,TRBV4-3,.,CASSQDQAGTGGEQYF,TGCGCCAGCAGCCAAGATCAAGCGGGGACAGGAGGCGAGCAGTACTTC
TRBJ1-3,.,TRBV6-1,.,CASSLGNTIYF,TGTGCCAGCAGCCTCGGAAACACCATATATTTT
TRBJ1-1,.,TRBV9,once,CASSVGAGTEAFF,TGTGCCAGCAGCGTAGGGGCGGGAACTGAAGCTTTCTTT
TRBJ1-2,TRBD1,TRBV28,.,CASSLLSGTGAGWGYTF,TGTGCCAGCAGTTTACTTTCCGGGACAGGGGCCGGTTGGGGCTACACCTTC
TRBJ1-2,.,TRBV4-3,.,CASSHTLRDNYGYTF,TGCGCCAGCAGCCACACACTCAGGGATAACTATGGCTACACCTTC
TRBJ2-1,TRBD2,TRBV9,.,CASSPRTSGFYEQFF,TGTGCCAGCAGCCCTCGGACTAGCGGGTTCTATGAGCAGTTCTTC
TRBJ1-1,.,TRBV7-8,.,CASSQLGGRNTEAFF,TGTGCCAGCAGTCAATTAGGGGGAAGGAACACTGAAGCTTTCTTT